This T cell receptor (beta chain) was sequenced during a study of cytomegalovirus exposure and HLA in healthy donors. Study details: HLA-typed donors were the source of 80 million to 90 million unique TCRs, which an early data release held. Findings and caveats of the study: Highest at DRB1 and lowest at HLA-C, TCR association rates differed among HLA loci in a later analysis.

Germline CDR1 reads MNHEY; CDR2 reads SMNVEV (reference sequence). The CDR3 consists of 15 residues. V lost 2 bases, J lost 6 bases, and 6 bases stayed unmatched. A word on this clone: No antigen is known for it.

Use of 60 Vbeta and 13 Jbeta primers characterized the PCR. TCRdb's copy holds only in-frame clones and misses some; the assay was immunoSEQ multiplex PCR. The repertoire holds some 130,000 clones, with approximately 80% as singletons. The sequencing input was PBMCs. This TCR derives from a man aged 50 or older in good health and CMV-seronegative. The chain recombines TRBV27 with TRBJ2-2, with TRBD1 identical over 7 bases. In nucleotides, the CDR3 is TGTGCCAGCAGTTTAAGACAGGGTTTTCCCGGGGAGCTGTTTTTT. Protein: CASSLRQGFPGELFF.